This TCR beta chain was obtained from a study of cytomegalovirus exposure and HLA in healthy donors. This CDR3 has 16 residues. The V gene lost 0 bases and the J gene lost 4 bases, with 11 bases spanning the gap. Germline CDR1 is SGDLS and CDR2 is YYNGEE. The PCR ran on 60 Vbeta and 13 Jbeta primers. Source study methods: Unique TCR beta chains totaled some 88 million in a later count, with approximately 11 million of them shared. TCRdb's table, derived via immunoSEQ multiplex PCR, lists solely in-frame clones and lacks some. V and J calls and clone size are those listed in that table; D and trimming were worked out from the DNA. The sample holds some 150,000 clones, 65% to 85% seen once. Donors likely had unrecorded immune exposures despite being nominally healthy when sampled.

The origin of this receptor is a woman between 50 and 59 years old in good health and CMV-seropositive. What was sequenced was PBMCs. The chain uses TRBV9 and TRBJ2-6; D not certain. The CDR3 nucleotides are TGTGCCAGCAGCGTAGTTTCAGGTACCGGGGCCAACGTCCTGACTTTC. Residues: CASSVVSGTGANVLTF.